Listed below are T cell receptor beta chains from one sample, sequenced in a study of shared clonotypes between healthy human individuals. The assay was immunoSEQ multiplex PCR, and TCRdb's table has in-frame clones only and misses some. This repertoire shows fewer than 2.5 million clones, under 95% found once; its top ten account for 0.36%. The sequencing sample was made of naive CD4+ T cells from PBMCs. These receptors were obtained from a man younger than 35 in good health. Some clones in this sample may be carry-over from other donors' samples. Both conserved end residues are part of each CDR3. A D gene is named only where the DNA matches it firmly. A row's size may be missing; if present it is once, few, many or a size class.

d_gene: .; abundance: .; len: 12; j_gene: TRBJ1-2; v_gene: TRBV5-5; CDR3nt: TGTGCCAGTGCCGGGGAACCGCGAGGCTACACCTTC; CDR3aa: CASAGEPRGYTF
d_gene: .; abundance: .; len: 13; j_gene: TRBJ2-1; v_gene: TRBV18; CDR3nt: TGTGCCAGCTCACCCCACCCGGAGACTGAGCAGTTCTTC; CDR3aa: CASSPHPETEQFF
d_gene: .; abundance: .; len: 13; j_gene: TRBJ2-2; v_gene: TRBV29-1; CDR3nt: TGCAGCGTTGATACCGCGAACACCGGGGAGCTGTTTTTT; CDR3aa: CSVDTANTGELFF
d_gene: TRBD1; abundance: .; len: 15; j_gene: TRBJ1-1; v_gene: TRBV5-4; CDR3nt: TGTGCCAGCAGCCCCCGGGGACAGGGAAGCACTGAAGCTTTCTTT; CDR3aa: CASSPRGQGSTEAFF
d_gene: TRBD1; abundance: .; len: 15; j_gene: TRBJ1-4; v_gene: TRBV9; CDR3nt: TGTGCCAGCAGCGCCACGGACAGGGCCGGAGAAAAACTGTTTTTT; CDR3aa: CASSATDRAGEKLFF
d_gene: .; abundance: few; len: 13; j_gene: TRBJ1-1; v_gene: TRBV6-6; CDR3nt: TGTGCCAGCAGTTACCAGTTGAACACTGAAGCTTTCTTT; CDR3aa: CASSYQLNTEAFF
d_gene: .; abundance: .; len: 15; j_gene: TRBJ2-3; v_gene: TRBV29-1; CDR3nt: TGCAGCGTTGTCCATAGGGGAAAAAGCACAGATACGCAGTATTTT; CDR3aa: CSVVHRGKSTDTQYF
d_gene: TRBD1; abundance: once; len: 14; j_gene: TRBJ1-2; v_gene: TRBV2; CDR3nt: TGTGCCAGCAGTTTCGGACAGGGCTCCTATGGCTACACCTTC; CDR3aa: CASSFGQGSYGYTF
d_gene: .; abundance: .; len: 15; j_gene: TRBJ2-4; v_gene: TRBV2; CDR3nt: TGTGCCAGCAGTGATAGGCCAGGGGCCAAAAACATTCAGTACTTC; CDR3aa: CASSDRPGAKNIQYF
d_gene: .; abundance: once; len: 15; j_gene: TRBJ1-5; v_gene: TRBV6-1; CDR3nt: TGTGCCAGCAGCCGGGACACATTTACGGATCAGCCCCAGCATTTT; CDR3aa: CASSRDTFTDQPQHF
d_gene: TRBD1; abundance: .; len: 17; j_gene: TRBJ1-5; v_gene: TRBV2; CDR3nt: TGTGCCAGCGGGAAGGAGGAGGGGGCCGAGGGCAATCAGCCCCAGCATTTT; CDR3aa: CASGKEEGAEGNQPQHF
d_gene: .; abundance: .; len: 15; j_gene: TRBJ2-1; v_gene: TRBV29-1; CDR3nt: TGCAGCGTTGGGGGGCAGGGCAACTTTTGGAATGAGCAGTTCTTC; CDR3aa: CSVGGQGNFWNEQFF
d_gene: TRBD2; abundance: .; len: 15; j_gene: TRBJ2-5; v_gene: TRBV7-7; CDR3nt: TGTGCCAGCAGCCTAGCGGGAGGGGGTCAAGAGACCCAGTACTTC; CDR3aa: CASSLAGGGQETQYF
d_gene: .; abundance: .; len: 16; j_gene: TRBJ2-2; v_gene: TRBV7-9; CDR3nt: TGTGCCAGCAGGATAGGTTTGGGAGTGGCCCCCGGGGAGCTGTTTTTT; CDR3aa: CASRIGLGVAPGELFF
d_gene: .; abundance: .; len: 16; j_gene: TRBJ2-1; v_gene: TRBV9; CDR3nt: TGTGCCAGCAGCAGAGGGCAGGTCCGCTCCTACAATGAGCAGTTCTTC; CDR3aa: CASSRGQVRSYNEQFF
d_gene: TRBD2; abundance: .; len: 16; j_gene: TRBJ2-3; v_gene: TRBV4-1; CDR3nt: TGCGCCAGCAGCCAGAGTAGCGGGAGCAGCACAGATACGCAGTATTTT; CDR3aa: CASSQSSGSSTDTQYF
d_gene: .; abundance: .; len: 13; j_gene: TRBJ1-2; v_gene: TRBV18; CDR3nt: TGTGCCAGCTCACCGGAAGGTGGTTGGGGCTACACCTTC; CDR3aa: CASSPEGGWGYTF
d_gene: TRBD2; abundance: .; len: 15; j_gene: TRBJ2-7; v_gene: TRBV6-1; CDR3nt: TGTGCCAGCAGTGAAGAAGCGGGAGGGCCCCACGAGCAGTACTTC; CDR3aa: CASSEEAGGPHEQYF
d_gene: .; abundance: .; len: 17; j_gene: TRBJ1-2; v_gene: TRBV7-2; CDR3nt: TGTGCCAGCAGCTTAGATGTCGGGGCTGGACAGAACTATGGCTACACCTTC; CDR3aa: CASSLDVGAGQNYGYTF
d_gene: TRBD2; abundance: .; len: 17; j_gene: TRBJ2-4; v_gene: TRBV30; CDR3nt: TGTGCCTGGACGTCAAGAGTTGGGAGGGTAGCCAAAAACATTCAGTACTTC; CDR3aa: CAWTSRVGRVAKNIQYF
d_gene: TRBD1; abundance: once; len: 15; j_gene: TRBJ2-7; v_gene: TRBV6-5; CDR3nt: TGTGCCAGCAGTCCCCGGACAGGTAACCCCTACGAGCAGTACTTC; CDR3aa: CASSPRTGNPYEQYF
d_gene: TRBD1; abundance: .; len: 16; j_gene: TRBJ2-3; v_gene: TRBV28; CDR3nt: TGTGCCAGCAGTTCAATCCGGGACAGGGGTCCAGATACGCAGTATTTT; CDR3aa: CASSSIRDRGPDTQYF
d_gene: .; abundance: .; len: 15; j_gene: TRBJ2-7; v_gene: TRBV6-5; CDR3nt: TGTGCCAGCAATAGGGACCGACGGAGCTCCTACGAGCAGTACTTC; CDR3aa: CASNRDRRSSYEQYF
d_gene: .; abundance: .; len: 15; j_gene: TRBJ2-3; v_gene: TRBV6-1; CDR3nt: TGTGCCGCACGAAAGCGCGGGTTGAATGTGGATACGCAGTATTTT; CDR3aa: CAARKRGLNVDTQYF